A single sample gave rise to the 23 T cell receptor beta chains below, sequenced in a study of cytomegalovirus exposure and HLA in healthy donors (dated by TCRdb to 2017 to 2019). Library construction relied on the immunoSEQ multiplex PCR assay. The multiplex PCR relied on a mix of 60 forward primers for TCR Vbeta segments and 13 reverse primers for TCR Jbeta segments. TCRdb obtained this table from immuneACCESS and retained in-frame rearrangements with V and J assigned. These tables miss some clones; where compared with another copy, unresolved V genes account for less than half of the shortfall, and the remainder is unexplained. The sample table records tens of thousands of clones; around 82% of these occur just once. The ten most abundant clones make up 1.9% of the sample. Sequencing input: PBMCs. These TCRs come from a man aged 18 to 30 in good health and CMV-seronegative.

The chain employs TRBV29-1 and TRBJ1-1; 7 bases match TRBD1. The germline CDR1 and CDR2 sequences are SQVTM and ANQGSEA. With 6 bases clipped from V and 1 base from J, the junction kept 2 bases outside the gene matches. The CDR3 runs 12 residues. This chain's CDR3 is CSVGQPNTEAFF. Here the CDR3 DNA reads TGCAGCGTGGGACAGCCGAACACTGAAGCTTTCTTT.

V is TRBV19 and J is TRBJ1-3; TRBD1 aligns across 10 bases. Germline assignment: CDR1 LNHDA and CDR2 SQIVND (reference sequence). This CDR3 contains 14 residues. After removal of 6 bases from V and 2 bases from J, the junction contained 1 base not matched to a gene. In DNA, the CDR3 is TGTGCCAGTAGGACAGGGGGCACTGGAAACACCATATATTTT. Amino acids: CASRTGGTGNTIYF.

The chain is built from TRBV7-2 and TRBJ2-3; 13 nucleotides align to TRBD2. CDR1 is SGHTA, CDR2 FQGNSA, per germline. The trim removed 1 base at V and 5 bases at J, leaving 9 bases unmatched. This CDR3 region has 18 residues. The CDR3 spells CASSLVVTSGGAVDTQYF. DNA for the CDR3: TGTGCCAGCAGCTTAGTTGTTACTAGCGGGGGGGCCGTAGATACGCAGTATTTT.

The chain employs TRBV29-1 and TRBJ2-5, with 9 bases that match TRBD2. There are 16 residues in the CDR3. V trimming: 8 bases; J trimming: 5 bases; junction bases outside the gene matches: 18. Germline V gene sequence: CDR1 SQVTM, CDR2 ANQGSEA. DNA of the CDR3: TGCAGCACGTTGGGGACCATAGCGGGAGCGGGTGAGACCCAGTACTTC. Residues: CSTLGTIAGAGETQYF.

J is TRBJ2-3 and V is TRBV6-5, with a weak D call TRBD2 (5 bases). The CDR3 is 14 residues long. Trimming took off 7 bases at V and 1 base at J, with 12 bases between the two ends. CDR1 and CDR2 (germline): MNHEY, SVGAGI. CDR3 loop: CASTLAGGTDTQYF. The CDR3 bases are TGTGCCAGCACCCTCGCGGGTGGCACAGATACGCAGTATTTT.

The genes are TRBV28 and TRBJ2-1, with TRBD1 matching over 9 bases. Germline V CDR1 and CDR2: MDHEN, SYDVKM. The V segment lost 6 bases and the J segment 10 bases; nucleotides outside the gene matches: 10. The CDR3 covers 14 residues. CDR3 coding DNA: TGTGCCAGCAGCGCTGGCGGGACAGGGAAGGAGCAGTTCTTC. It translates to CASSAGGTGKEQFF.

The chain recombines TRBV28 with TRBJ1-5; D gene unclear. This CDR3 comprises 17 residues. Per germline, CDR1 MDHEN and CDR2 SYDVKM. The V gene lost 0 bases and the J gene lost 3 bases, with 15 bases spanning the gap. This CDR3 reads CASSLWREGLFNQPQHF. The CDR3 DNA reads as TGTGCCAGCAGTTTATGGAGGGAGGGCTTGTTCAATCAGCCCCAGCATTTT.

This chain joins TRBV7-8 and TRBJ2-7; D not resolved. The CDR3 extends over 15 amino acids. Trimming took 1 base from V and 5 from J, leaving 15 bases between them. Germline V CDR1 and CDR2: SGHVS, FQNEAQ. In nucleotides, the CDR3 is TGTGCCAGCAGCTTAGGCACAGTTGGTAAAGACGAGCAGTACTTC. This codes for CASSLGTVGKDEQYF.

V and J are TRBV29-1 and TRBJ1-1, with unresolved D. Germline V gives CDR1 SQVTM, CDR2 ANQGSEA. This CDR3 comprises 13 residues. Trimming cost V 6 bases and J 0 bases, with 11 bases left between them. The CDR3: CSVCPGLNTEAFF. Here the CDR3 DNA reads TGCAGCGTCTGCCCGGGGTTGAACACTGAAGCTTTCTTT.

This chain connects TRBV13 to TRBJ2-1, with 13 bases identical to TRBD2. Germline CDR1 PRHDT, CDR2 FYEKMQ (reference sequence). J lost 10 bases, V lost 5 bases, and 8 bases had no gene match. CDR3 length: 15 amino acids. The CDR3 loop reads CASSPKTSGGSEQFF. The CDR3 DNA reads TGTGCCAGCAGCCCAAAGACTAGCGGGGGGTCGGAGCAGTTCTTC.

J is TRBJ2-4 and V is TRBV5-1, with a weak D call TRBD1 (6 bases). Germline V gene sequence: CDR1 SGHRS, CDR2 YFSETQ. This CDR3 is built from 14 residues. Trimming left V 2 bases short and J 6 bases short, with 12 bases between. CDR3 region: CASSLGGQTNIQYF. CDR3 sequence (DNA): TGCGCCAGCAGCTTAGGAGGACAGACAAACATTCAGTACTTC.

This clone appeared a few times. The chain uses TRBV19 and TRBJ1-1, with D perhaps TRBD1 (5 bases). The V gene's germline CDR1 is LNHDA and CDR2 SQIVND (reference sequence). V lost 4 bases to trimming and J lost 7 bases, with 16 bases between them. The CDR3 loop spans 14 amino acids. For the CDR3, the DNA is TGTGCCAGTAGTACCGCTACAGGTGATATTGAAGCTTTCTTT. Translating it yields CASSTATGDIEAFF.

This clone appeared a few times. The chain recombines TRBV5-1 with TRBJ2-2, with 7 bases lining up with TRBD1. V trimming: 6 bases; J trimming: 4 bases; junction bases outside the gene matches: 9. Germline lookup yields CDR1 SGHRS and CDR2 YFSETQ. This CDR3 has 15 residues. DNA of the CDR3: TGCGCCAGCACCCGCGGACAGGTCGGCACCGGGGAGCTGTTTTTT. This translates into CASTRGQVGTGELFF.

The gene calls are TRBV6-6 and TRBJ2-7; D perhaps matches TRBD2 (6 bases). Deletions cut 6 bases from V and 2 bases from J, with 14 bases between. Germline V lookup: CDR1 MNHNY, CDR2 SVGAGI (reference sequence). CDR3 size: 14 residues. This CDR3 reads CASRDGTGAYEQYF. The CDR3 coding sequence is TGTGCCAGCAGGGACGGGACTGGGGCCTACGAGCAGTACTTC.

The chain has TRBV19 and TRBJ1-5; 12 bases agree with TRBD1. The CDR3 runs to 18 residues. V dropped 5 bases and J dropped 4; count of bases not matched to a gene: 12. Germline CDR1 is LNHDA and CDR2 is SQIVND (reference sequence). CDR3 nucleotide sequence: TGTGCCAGTAGTCTCAAAGGGACAGGGGGCCAAAGTAATCAGCCCCAGCATTTT. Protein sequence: CASSLKGTGGQSNQPQHF.

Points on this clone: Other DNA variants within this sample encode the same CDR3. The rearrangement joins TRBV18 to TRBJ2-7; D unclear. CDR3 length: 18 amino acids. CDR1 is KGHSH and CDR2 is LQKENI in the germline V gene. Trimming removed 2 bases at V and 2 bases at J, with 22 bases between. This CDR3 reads CASSPSRSRSDVPYEQYF. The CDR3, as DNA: TGTGCCAGCTCACCATCCCGGAGTCGGTCAGATGTTCCCTACGAGCAGTACTTC.

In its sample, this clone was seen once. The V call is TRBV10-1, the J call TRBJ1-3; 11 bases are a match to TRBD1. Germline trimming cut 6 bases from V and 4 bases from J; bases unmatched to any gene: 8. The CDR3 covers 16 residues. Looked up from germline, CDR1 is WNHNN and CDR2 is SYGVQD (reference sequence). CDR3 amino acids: CASSGGQGVVGNTIYF. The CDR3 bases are TGCGCCAGCAGCGGGGGACAGGGGGTGGTCGGAAACACCATATATTTT.

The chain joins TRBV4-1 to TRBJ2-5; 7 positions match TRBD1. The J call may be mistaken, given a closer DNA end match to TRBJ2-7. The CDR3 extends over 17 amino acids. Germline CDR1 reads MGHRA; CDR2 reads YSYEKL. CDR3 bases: TGCGCCAGCAGCCAAGCCCCCCTAGACAGGGCTCCCTACGAGCAGTACTTC. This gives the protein CASSQAPLDRAPYEQYF.

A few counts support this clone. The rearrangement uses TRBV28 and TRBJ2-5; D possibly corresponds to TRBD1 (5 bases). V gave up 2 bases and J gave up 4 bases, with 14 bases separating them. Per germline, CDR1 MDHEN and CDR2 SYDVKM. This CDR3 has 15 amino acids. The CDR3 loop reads CASSLGQGSVETQYF. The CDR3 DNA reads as TGTGCCAGCAGTTTAGGTCAGGGCTCCGTAGAGACCCAGTACTTC.

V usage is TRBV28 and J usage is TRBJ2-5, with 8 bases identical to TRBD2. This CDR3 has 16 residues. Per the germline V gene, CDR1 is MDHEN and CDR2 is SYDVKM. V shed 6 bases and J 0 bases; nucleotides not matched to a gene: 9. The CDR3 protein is CASRPGGSLYQETQYF. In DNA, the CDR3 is TGTGCCAGCAGGCCGGGAGGGTCCCTGTACCAAGAGACCCAGTACTTC.

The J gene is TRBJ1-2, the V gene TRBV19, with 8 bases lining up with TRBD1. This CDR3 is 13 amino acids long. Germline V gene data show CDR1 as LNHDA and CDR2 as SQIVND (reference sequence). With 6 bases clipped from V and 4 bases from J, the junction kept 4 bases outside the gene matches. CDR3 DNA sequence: TGTGCCAGTAGCCGGGACAGGCTCTATGGCTACACCTTC. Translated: CASSRDRLYGYTF.

CDR3 protein: CASSLGGGWRGNQPQHF. The CDR3 DNA sequence: TGTGCCAGCAGTTTAGGGGGTGGGTGGAGGGGCAATCAGCCCCAGCATTTT. The genes are TRBV28 and TRBJ1-5; D perhaps matches TRBD1 (5 bases). Trimming stripped 2 bases from V and 2 bases from J, with 16 bases between. CDR1 is MDHEN, CDR2 SYDVKM, per germline. CDR3 length: 17 residues.

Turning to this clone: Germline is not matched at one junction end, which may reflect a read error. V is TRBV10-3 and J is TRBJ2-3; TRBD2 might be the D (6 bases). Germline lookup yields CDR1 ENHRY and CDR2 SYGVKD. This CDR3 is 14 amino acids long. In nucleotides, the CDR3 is TGTGCCAGCAGTTACGGGACTAGCACAGATACGCAGTATTTT. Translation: CASSYGTSTDTQYF.